This entry describes one TCR beta chain. Antigen unknown. The source of the sample is a study of graft-versus-host responses after intestinal transplantation. At the level of the study: All recipients were given anti-thymocyte globulin induction, and tacrolimus and steroids were then administered for roughly three years. Broader study findings: The marrow of recipients harbored GvH clones, and ileum or blood showed some of them first. Some patients had graft-donor T cell macrochimerism, and their allografts showed high graft-versus-host to host-versus-graft clonal ratios.

Data came from immunoSEQ multiplex PCR; TCRdb stores just in-frame clones and leaves some out. The repertoire includes 15,000 or so clones, around 70% of them detected once, and 3% to 4.5% sits in the top ten. Researchers processed graft tissue to release intraepithelial and lamina propria lymphocytes. Germline V gene data show CDR1 as SGHVS and CDR2 as FNYEAQ. This CDR3 is 14 amino acids long. Between the trimmed V and J ends, which lost 3 bases and 5 bases, there was a span of 13 bases. This TCR came from a human patient who received an intestinal transplant, so some T cells may come from the graft donor. The sample in question was ileum tissue, obtained 14 days after transplant. The V gene is TRBV7-6, the J gene TRBJ1-1, with D possibly TRBD1 on 5 matching bases. The CDR3 DNA sequence: TGTGCCAGCAGCTTCTACGTCCGGGGGACTGAAGCTTTCTTT. Its protein is CASSFYVRGTEAFF. Combining the CDR3 with reference TRBV7-6 and TRBJ1-1 gives the whole variable domain GAGVSQSPRYKVTKRGQDVALRCDPISGHVSLYWYRQALGQGPEFLTYFNYEAQQDKSGLPNDRFSAERPEGSISTLTIQRTEQRDSAMYRCASSFYVRGTEAFFGQGTRLTVV.